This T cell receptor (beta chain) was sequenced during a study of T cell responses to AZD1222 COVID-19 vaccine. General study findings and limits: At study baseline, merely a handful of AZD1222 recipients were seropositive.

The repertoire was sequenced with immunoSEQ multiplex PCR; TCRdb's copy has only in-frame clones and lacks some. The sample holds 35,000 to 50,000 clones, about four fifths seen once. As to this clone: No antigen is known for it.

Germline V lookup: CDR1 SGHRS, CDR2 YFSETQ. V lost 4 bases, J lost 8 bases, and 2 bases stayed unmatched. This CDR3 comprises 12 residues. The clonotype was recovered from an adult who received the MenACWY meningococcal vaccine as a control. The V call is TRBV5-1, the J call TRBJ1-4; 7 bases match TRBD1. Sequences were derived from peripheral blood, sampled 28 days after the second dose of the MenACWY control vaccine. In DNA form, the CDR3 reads TGCGCCAGCAGCCCGGACAGGGAAAAACTGTTTTTT. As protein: CASSPDREKLFF.